This TCR beta chain derives from a study of blood T cells in healthy people across ages. In the study overall: About one barcoded beta molecule per two T cells was the capture yield of template switching.

This clonotype showed up many times. Its antigen remains unidentified. Study-level findings and limits: Estimated diversity, derived from one million T cells, was regarded as an underestimate. Naive T cell percentage showed a strong correlation with the diversity of TCR beta.

For the second PCR, which ran for about 7 to 11 cycles, a sample-barcoded 5' primer and a J-beta primer mix were used. Researchers report that a template-switch adaptor with 12 random nucleotides tagged each cDNA molecule. Via MiXCR, TCRdb re-called the 5' RACE reads, giving one row per CDR3 protein. The sample lists about 650,000 distinct CDR3 sequences, around 52% occurring once. J lost 0 bases, V lost 4 bases, and 12 bases had no gene match. Germline CDR1 SGHRS, CDR2 YFSETQ. This CDR3 region has 18 residues. This TCR was recovered from a woman older than 75 in good health. The rearrangement joins TRBV5-1 to TRBJ2-4, with 8 nucleotides matching TRBD2. Sequencing was carried out using blood. The chain's CDR3 is CASSMSGRGFEAKNIQYF. The CDR3 bases are TGCGCCAGCAGCATGTCCGGGAGGGGTTTTGAAGCCAAAAACATTCAGTACTTC.